The 6 T cell receptor beta chains listed next were all sequenced from one sample in a study of blood T cell repertoires in COVID-19. Some clones are missing from TCRdb's copy, which holds only in-frame ones; the method was immunoSEQ multiplex PCR. The sample lists around 13,000 clones; about nine tenths were seen once. The sample consisted of peripheral blood. These receptor sequences come from a woman aged 70 to 79 with active COVID-19.

This chain joins TRBV5-6 and TRBJ2-3; a possible D gene is TRBD2 (7 bases). V was cut by 4 bases and J by 4 bases, with 19 bases left in between. Germline values: CDR1 SGHDT, CDR2 YYEEEE. This CDR3 has 16 amino acids. CDR3 residues: CASSRESGKGADTQYF. The CDR3 DNA reads TGTGCCAGCAGCCGGGAGAGCGGGAAGGGGGCAGATACGCAGTATTTT.

CDR3 in DNA: TGTGCCAGCAGCTTAGACGGCCATACTACGATGGAGCAGTACTTC. As protein: CASSLDGHTTMEQYF. V and J are TRBV7-8 and TRBJ2-7; unclear D gene. Germline CDR1 is SGHVS and CDR2 is FQNEAQ. CDR3 length equals 15 residues. V gave up 1 base and J gave up 7 bases, with 17 bases separating them.

The gene calls are TRBV6-5 and TRBJ1-3; unclear D gene. The CDR3 sequence is 14 residues long. V shed 0 bases and J shed 1 base, with 4 bases lying between them. Germline V lookup: CDR1 MNHEY, CDR2 SVGAGI. For the CDR3, the DNA is TGTGCCAGCAGTTACTCGAGGTCTGGAAACACCATATATTTT. Translated, it gives CASSYSRSGNTIYF.

The chain joins TRBV19 to TRBJ1-4, with a tentative D call TRBD1 (6 bases). This CDR3 has 15 residues. The germline V and J ends were trimmed by 5 bases and 0 bases, with 10 bases remaining between them. Germline V gene sequence: CDR1 LNHDA, CDR2 SQIVND (reference sequence). The DNA of the CDR3 is TGTGCCAGTAGTCAGGACAGTGCAACTAATGAAAAACTGTTTTTT. This encodes CASSQDSATNEKLFF.

The chain couples TRBV6-6 to TRBJ2-7; D is perhaps TRBD2 (6 bases). The length of the CDR3 is 14 residues. V lost 7 bases, J lost 0 bases, and 13 bases lay in between. Germline V gene sequence: CDR1 MNHNY, CDR2 SVGAGI (reference sequence). The CDR3 region is CASTRDLSSYEQYF. The CDR3, as DNA: TGTGCCAGCACCAGGGACTTGAGCTCCTACGAGCAGTACTTC.

The rearrangement uses TRBV28 and TRBJ1-1, with D hard to call. The CDR3 has 15 amino acids. In germline, CDR1 is MDHEN, CDR2 SYDVKM. The V and J ends lost 0 bases and 2 bases respectively, with 10 bases between them. CDR3 nucleotides: TGTGCCAGCAGTTTATGGGTTTTGGCAAACACTGAAGCTTTCTTT. The encoded protein is CASSLWVLANTEAFF.